The TCR beta chain described here comes from a study of identical twins. From the 5' RACE reads, TCRdb called clonotypes with MiXCR, one entry per CDR3 protein. The table lists roughly 480,000 distinct CDR3 sequences, 20% to 25% of them singletons, with over 2.5% in the top ten. The V and J ends lost 2 bases and 1 base respectively, with 8 bases between them. Germline V gene data show CDR1 as DFQATT and CDR2 as SNEGSKA (reference sequence). The CDR3 extends over 13 amino acids. As for this clonotype: Its target is not known.

Findings of the study overall: Out-of-frame TCR alpha sharing in monozygotic twins exceeded recombination model predictions. Those out-of-frame alpha sequences shared by twins showed an excess of low generation probability. High-abundance cord blood beta clonotypes had fewer insertions; memory repertoires showed none.

This same sample was also taken into another study, of T cells expressing NK-cell markers. That source reports: Beta-chain profiling covered CD3+CD56+NKG2C+, CD3+CD56+NKG2C- and CD3+CD56-NKG2C+ sorted subsets.

Specimen: CD4+ T cells sorted from blood. This clonotype was obtained from a young woman in good health. V usage is TRBV20-1 and J usage is TRBJ1-1, with a weak D call TRBD1 (5 bases). Written as DNA, the CDR3 is TGCAGTGCTAGACACAGGAGGAACACTGAAGCTTTCTTT. As protein: CSARHRRNTEAFF.